What follows are 3 T cell receptor beta chains derived from one specimen sequenced in a study of blood T cells in healthy people across ages (dated by TCRdb to about 2015). Libraries came from 5' RACE. Sequencing was performed on an Illumina HiSeq 2500. A second PCR of about 7 to 12 cycles was run with a J-beta primer mix and a sample-barcoded 5' primer. TCRdb ran its own pipeline on the public reads, namely fastp trimming at Q25 and MiXCR clone calling, and kept in-frame beta chains. Each CDR3 protein appears once, grouped with its most common genes and DNA. The sample has around 800,000 distinct CDR3 sequences on record, 20% to 30% of them singletons. The ten largest account for around 3% of the sample. These same data were also listed under a study on T cells of mothers and their children.

Sequences were obtained from blood. The origin of the receptors is a boy aged 5-17 years in good health.

V and J are TRBV28 and TRBJ1-4, with 7 bases identical to TRBD1. After removal of 4 bases from V and 6 bases from J, the junction contained 8 bases not matched to a gene. CDR1 is MDHEN and CDR2 is SYDVKM in the germline V gene. The CDR3 has 15 residues. The CDR3 protein is CASSSLTGKDEKLFF. As DNA, the CDR3 is TGTGCCAGCAGTTCCTTGACAGGGAAGGATGAAAAACTGTTTTTT.

The chain carries TRBV20-1 and TRBJ2-7, with D perhaps TRBD2 (5 bases). The CDR3 is made up of 12 amino acids. V lost 3 bases, J lost 3 bases, and 9 bases lay in between. CDR1 and CDR2 from the germline V gene are DFQATT and SNEGSKA (reference sequence). The CDR3: CSARGGRYEQYF. The CDR3 DNA is TGCAGTGCTAGGGGCGGGCGCTACGAGCAGTACTTC.

This sequence joins TRBV6-6 and TRBJ2-5, with D possibly being TRBD1 (7 bases). The CDR3 has 15 amino acids. Germline CDR1 MNHNY, CDR2 SVGAGI (reference sequence). Between the trimmed V and J ends, which lost 6 bases and 5 bases, there was a span of 19 bases. CDR3 region: CASRPAQAGGETQYF. In DNA, the CDR3 is TGTGCCAGCAGGCCAGCGCAGGCAGGGGGGGAGACCCAGTACTTC.